The source of this T cell receptor beta chain is a study of OX40 agonist ivuxolimab in advanced cancers. The wider study: Enrolled patients in dose escalation had cancers that were hepatocellular carcinoma, melanoma, renal cell or head and neck cancer. Prior therapy, whether anti-PD-1, anti-PD-L1 or anti-CTLA-4, was allowed, and approximately 40% had some.

TCRdb's copy holds only in-frame clones and misses some; the assay was immunoSEQ multiplex PCR. The top ten hold 20% to 30% of the sample, which has 30,000 to 40,000 clones, roughly 85% seen once. Trimming left V 6 bases short and J 3 bases short, with 12 bases between. The CDR3 is 13 amino acids. Germline V gene lookup returns CDR1 LNHNV and CDR2 YYDKDF (reference sequence). V and J are TRBV15 and TRBJ2-7; D is unclear. Sequenced here: CD4+ or CD8+ T cells sorted from blood, sampled in a trial of the OX40 agonist ivuxolimab. This sequence originates from an adult with an advanced solid tumor such as melanoma, head and neck, liver or kidney cancer. CDR3 region: CATSDGKGYEQYF. The CDR3 region has the DNA TGTGCCACCAGTGATGGAAAGGGCTACGAGCAGTACTTC. The whole variable domain, filled in from reference TRBV15 and TRBJ2-7, reads DAMVIQNPRYQVTQFGKPVTLSCSQTLNHNVMYWYQQKSSQAPKLLFHYYDKDFNNEADTPDNFQSRRPNTSFCFLDIRSPGLGDTAMYLCATSDGKGYEQYFGPGTRLTVT.